This passage covers 15 T cell receptor beta chains from one sample sequenced in a study of T cells in Graves' hyperthyroidism and ophthalmopathy. TCR beta CDR3 sequences were amplified from RNA transcripts. During a first-round RT-PCR of the TCR CDR3, the HTBI primer set was used. MiXCR was run by TCRdb on the multiplex PCR reads, yielding one entry per CDR3 protein. The table shows 300,000 to 400,000 distinct CDR3 sequences, with about 20% occurring only once. Sequencing used blood. All receptors derive from a woman aged 45 to 65 with Graves' hyperthyroidism.

This clonotype was observed many times. The rearrangement links TRBV11-2 to TRBJ2-1; 10 positions match TRBD2. V dropped 0 bases and J dropped 12; count of bases not matched to a gene: 5. CDR1 is SGHAT and CDR2 is FQNNGV in the germline V gene. The CDR3 sequence is 14 residues long. CDR3 bases: TGTGCCAGCAGCTTAGACCCTAGCGGGAGCGGGCAGTTCTTC. This sequence encodes CASSLDPSGSGQFF.

V is TRBV7-6 and J is TRBJ1-6; no reliable D call. CDR1 SGHVS and CDR2 FNYEAQ come from the germline V gene. The CDR3 spans 13 residues. V was trimmed by 5 bases and J by 7 bases, leaving 9 bases between them. The CDR3 DNA is TGTGCCAGCAGCGAACTCGTAAATTCACCCCTCCACTTT. Protein: CASSELVNSPLHF.

The chain recombines TRBV29-1 with TRBJ1-6, with D possibly matching TRBD1 (6 bases). Germline V lookup: CDR1 SQVTM, CDR2 ANQGSEA. This CDR3 region has 13 residues. The CDR3 is CSADPGANSPLHF. For the CDR3, the DNA is TGCAGTGCGGACCCGGGGGCCAATTCACCCCTCCACTTT. Based on the CDR3 plus reference TRBV29-1 and TRBJ1-6, the full variable domain is SAVISQKPSRDICQRGTSLTIQCQVDSQVTMMFWYRQQPGQSLTLIATANQGSEATYESGFVIDKFPISRPNLTFSTLTVSNMSPEDSSIYLCSADPGANSPLHFGNGTRLTVT.

At least ten counts were recorded for this clonotype. This chain uses TRBV28 with TRBJ1-1, with TRBD1 as a possible D gene (5 bases). V was shortened by 2 bases and J by 5 bases, with 9 bases between the two germline ends. Germline values: CDR1 MDHEN, CDR2 SYDVKM. This CDR3 region has 13 residues. In DNA form, the CDR3 reads TGTGCCAGCAGTTTAGGGACTTTTACTGAAGCTTTCTTT. Translated, it gives CASSLGTFTEAFF.

The J gene is TRBJ1-1, the V gene TRBV27; D call uncertain. V was trimmed by 5 bases and J by 1 base, leaving 17 bases between them. Germline V gene sequence: CDR1 MNHEY, CDR2 SMNVEV (reference sequence). This CDR3 is 16 amino acids long. The CDR3 spells CASSRDRESANTEAFF. CDR3 DNA sequence: TGTGCCAGCAGTCGAGATAGGGAGTCCGCGAACACTGAAGCTTTCTTT.

This clonotype has only a few counts. This chain uses TRBV9 with TRBJ1-2; D is possibly TRBD1 (5 bases). CDR1 is SGDLS, CDR2 YYNGEE, per germline. The CDR3 extends over 12 amino acids. Trimming shortened V by 7 bases and J by 10 bases, and 17 bases separated the two germline ends. The CDR3: CASSRDQLVYTF. CDR3 in DNA: TGTGCCAGCTCCCGGGACCAACTGGTCTACACCTTC.

The V and J genes are TRBV7-9 and TRBJ1-5, with unresolved D. Germline values: CDR1 SEHNR, CDR2 FQNEAQ (reference sequence). V lost 4 bases to trimming and J lost 3 bases, with 7 bases between them. This CDR3 is 13 amino acids long. The chain's CDR3 is CASSSDYNQPQHF. As DNA, the CDR3 is TGTGCCAGCAGCTCTGACTACAATCAGCCCCAGCATTTT.

This clonotype was found many times. The chain has TRBV20-1 and TRBJ1-1; 7 bases line up with TRBD1. The CDR3 runs 14 residues. V gave up 4 bases and J gave up 1 base; unmatched junction bases: 6. From germline, CDR1 is DFQATT and CDR2 SNEGSKA (reference sequence). The CDR3 loop is CSAIDGTENTEAFF. The CDR3 DNA is TGCAGTGCTATTGACGGGACAGAGAACACTGAAGCTTTCTTT.

The sample holds a few counts of this clonotype. The rearrangement uses TRBV5-5 and TRBJ1-1; 7 bases fit TRBD1. This CDR3 has 14 residues. Looked up from germline, CDR1 is SGHKS and CDR2 is YYEKEE (reference sequence). V lost 4 bases, J lost 0 bases, and 3 bases stayed unmatched. The CDR3 region is CASSATGLNTEAFF. Written as DNA, the CDR3 is TGTGCCAGCAGCGCGACAGGGCTGAACACTGAAGCTTTCTTT.

The rearrangement links TRBV9 to TRBJ1-2, with TRBD1 matching 7 bases. Germline V CDR1 and CDR2: SGDLS, YYNGEE. Trimming at V came to 5 bases and at J to 7 bases, leaving 8 bases not matched to a gene. CDR3 length equals 13 residues. CDR3 amino acids: CASSTTGLSGYTF. DNA of the CDR3: TGTGCCAGCAGTACGACAGGGTTAAGTGGCTACACCTTC.

This clonotype came up many times. This chain joins TRBV27 and TRBJ1-1; TRBD1 might be the D (5 bases). The germline V gene has CDR1 MNHEY and CDR2 SMNVEV (reference sequence). The V end was cut by 2 bases, the J end by 5 bases, with 15 bases between. The CDR3 spans 15 residues. CDR3 nucleotides: TGTGCCAGCAGTTTAAACGTGGGGGTTGGAACTGAAGCTTTCTTT. It codes for CASSLNVGVGTEAFF.

This clonotype was seen at least ten times. The chain couples TRBV11-2 to TRBJ2-7; 10 bases fit TRBD1. CDR1 SGHAT and CDR2 FQNNGV come from the germline V gene. There are 16 residues in the CDR3. The junction had 13 bases not matched to a gene; V was cut back by 5 bases and J by 6 bases. The CDR3 protein is CASSRPGTGAASEQYF. The CDR3 nucleotides read TGTGCCAGCAGCCGACCCGGGACAGGGGCCGCCTCCGAGCAGTACTTC.

V is TRBV7-8 and J is TRBJ2-2, with a possible D match to TRBD2 (6 bases). CDR3 length equals 14 residues. The V end was cut by 6 bases, the J end by 7 bases, with 15 bases between. From germline, CDR1 is SGHVS and CDR2 FQNEAQ. In DNA form, the CDR3 reads TGTGCCAGCAGGATTGGGGGGAGTGGCGGGGAGCTGTTTTTT. Its protein product is CASRIGGSGGELFF.

This clonotype occurred a few times. V is TRBV4-2 and J is TRBJ2-1; no clear D. Germline values: CDR1 LGHNA, CDR2 YNFKEQ. CDR3 size: 15 residues. Trimming stripped 0 bases from V and 6 bases from J, with 12 bases between. The CDR3 nucleotides are TGTGCCAGCAGCCAAGATCGGGCGGAGATCAATGAGCAGTTCTTC. It translates to CASSQDRAEINEQFF.

The V call is TRBV7-2, the J call TRBJ2-3; D is unclear. V lost 4 bases, J lost 0 bases, and 8 bases lay in between. Per the germline V gene, CDR1 is SGHTA and CDR2 is FQGNSA. This CDR3 is 14 amino acids long. CDR3 residues: CASSSLPSTDTQYF. CDR3 DNA sequence: TGTGCCAGCAGCTCACTACCTAGCACAGATACGCAGTATTTT.